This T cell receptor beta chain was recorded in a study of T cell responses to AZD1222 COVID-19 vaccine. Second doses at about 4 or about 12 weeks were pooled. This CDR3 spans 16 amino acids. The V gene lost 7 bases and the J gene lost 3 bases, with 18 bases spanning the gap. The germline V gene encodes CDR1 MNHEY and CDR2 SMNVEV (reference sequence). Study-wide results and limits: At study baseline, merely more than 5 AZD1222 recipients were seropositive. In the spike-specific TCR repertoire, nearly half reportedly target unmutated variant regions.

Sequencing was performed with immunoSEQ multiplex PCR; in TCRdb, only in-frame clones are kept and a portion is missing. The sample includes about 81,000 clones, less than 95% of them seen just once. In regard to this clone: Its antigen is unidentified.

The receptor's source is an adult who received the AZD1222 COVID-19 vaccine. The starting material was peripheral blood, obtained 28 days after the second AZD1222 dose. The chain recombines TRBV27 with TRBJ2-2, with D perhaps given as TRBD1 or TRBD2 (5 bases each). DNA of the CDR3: TGTGCCAGCATCAAGGACCCGGGACCACACACCGGGGAGCTGTTTTTT. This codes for CASIKDPGPHTGELFF.